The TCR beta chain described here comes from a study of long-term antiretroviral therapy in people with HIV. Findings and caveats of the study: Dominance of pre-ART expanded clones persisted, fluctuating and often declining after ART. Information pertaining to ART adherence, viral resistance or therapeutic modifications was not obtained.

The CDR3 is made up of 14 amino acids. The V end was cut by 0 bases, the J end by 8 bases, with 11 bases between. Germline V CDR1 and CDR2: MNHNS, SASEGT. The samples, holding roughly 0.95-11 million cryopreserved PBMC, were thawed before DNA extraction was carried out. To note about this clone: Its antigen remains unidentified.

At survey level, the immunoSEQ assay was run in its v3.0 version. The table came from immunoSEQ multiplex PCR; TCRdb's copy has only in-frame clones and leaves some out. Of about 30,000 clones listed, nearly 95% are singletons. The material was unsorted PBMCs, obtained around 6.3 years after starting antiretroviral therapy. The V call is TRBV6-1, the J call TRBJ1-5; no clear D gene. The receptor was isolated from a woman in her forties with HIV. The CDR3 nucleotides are TGTGCCAGCAGTGAAGCCGCCGACTTGGAGCCCCAGCATTTT. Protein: CASSEAADLEPQHF.